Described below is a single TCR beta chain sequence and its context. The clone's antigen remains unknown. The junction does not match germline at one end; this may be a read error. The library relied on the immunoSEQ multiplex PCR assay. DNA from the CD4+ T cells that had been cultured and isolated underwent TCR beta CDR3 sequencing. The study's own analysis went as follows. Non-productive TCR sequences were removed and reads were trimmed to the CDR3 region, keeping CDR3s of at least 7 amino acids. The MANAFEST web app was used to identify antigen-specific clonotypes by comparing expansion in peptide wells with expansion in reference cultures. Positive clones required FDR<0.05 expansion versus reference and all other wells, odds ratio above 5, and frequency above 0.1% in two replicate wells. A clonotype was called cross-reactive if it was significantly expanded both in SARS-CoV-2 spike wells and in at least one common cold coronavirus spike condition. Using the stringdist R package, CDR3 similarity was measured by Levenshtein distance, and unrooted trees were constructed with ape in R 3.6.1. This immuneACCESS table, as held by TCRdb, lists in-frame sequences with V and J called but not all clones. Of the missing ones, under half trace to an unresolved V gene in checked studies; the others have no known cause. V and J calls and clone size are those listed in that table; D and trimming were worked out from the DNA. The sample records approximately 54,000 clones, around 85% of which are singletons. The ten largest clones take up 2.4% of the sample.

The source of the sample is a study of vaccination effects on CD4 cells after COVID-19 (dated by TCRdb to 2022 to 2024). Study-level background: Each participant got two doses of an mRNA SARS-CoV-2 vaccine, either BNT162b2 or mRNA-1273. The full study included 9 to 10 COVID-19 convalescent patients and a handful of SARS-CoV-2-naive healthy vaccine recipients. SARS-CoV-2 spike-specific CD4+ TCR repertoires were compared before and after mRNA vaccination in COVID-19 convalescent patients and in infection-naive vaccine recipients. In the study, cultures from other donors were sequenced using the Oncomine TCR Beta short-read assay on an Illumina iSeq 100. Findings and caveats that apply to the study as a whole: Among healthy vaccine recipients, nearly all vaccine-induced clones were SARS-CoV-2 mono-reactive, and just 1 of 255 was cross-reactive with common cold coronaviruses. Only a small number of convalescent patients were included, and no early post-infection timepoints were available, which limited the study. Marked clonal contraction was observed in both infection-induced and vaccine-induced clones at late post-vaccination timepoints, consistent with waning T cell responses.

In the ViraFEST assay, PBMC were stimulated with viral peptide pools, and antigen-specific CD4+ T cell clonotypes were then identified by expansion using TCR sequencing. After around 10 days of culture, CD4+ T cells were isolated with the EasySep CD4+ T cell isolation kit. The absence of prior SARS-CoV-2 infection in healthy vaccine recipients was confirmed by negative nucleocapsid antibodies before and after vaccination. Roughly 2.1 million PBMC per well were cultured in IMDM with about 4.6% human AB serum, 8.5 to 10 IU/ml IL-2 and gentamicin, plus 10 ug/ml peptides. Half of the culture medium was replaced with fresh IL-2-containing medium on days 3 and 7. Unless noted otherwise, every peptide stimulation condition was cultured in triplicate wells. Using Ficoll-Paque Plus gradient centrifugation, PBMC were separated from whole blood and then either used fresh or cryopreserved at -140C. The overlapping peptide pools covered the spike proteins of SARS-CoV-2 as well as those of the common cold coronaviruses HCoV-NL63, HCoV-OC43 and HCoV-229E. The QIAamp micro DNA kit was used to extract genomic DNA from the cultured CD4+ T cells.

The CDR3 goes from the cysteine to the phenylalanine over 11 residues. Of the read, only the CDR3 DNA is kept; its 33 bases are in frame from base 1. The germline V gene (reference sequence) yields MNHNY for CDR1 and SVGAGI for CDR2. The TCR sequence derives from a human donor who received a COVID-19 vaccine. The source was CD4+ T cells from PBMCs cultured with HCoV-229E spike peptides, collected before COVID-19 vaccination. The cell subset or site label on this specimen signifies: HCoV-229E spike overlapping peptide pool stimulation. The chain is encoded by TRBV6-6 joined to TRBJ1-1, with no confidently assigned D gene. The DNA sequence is TGTGCCAGCGGTTATCGCACTGAAGCTTTCTTT. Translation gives CASGYRTEAFF.